A selection of T cell receptor beta chains follows, all from one sample in a study of T-cell memory formation after mild COVID-19. TCRdb reprocessed the 5' RACE reads with MiXCR, giving one entry per CDR3 protein. The sample records around 450,000 distinct CDR3 sequences, around 24% being singletons. Input material: PBMCs or a T cell subset sorted from them (not recorded which). Receptor source: an adult woman who had mild COVID-19 (a few samples of this study predate the infection). Cell type and time point are not known. The CDR3 runs from the conserved cysteine through the conserved F or W.

J gene | V gene | CDR3 length | CDR3 protein
TRBJ2-3 | TRBV7-2 | 15 | CASSLVTGNTDTQYF
TRBJ2-2 | TRBV7-6 | 15 | CASSQVAANTGELFF
TRBJ2-5 | TRBV7-9 | 16 | CASSLAGGRSTETQYF
TRBJ2-3 | TRBV6-2/TRBV6-3 | 14 | CASRPGHPTDTQYF
TRBJ1-2 | TRBV13 | 16 | CASSFVRTGLWYGYTF
TRBJ1-2 | TRBV18 | 14 | CASSPGQGIHGYTF
TRBJ2-1 | TRBV24-1 | 13 | CATSDLDLNEQFF
TRBJ2-1 | TRBV7-9 | 14 | CASSPTEFYNEQFF
TRBJ1-1 | TRBV5-5 | 16 | CASSSYGTAMNTEAFF
TRBJ2-5 | TRBV2 | 13 | CASNEDSPETQYF
TRBJ2-5 | TRBV5-1 | 14 | CASSQDNRGETQYF